Here is one T cell receptor (beta chain) with its context. Its target is not known. Treatment of the sample: oral pan-JAK inhibitor, 5-10 mg twice daily. This entry is derived from a study of CD8+ T cells in alopecia areata. Background on the study: By percentage of affected scalp area, the severity of treated patients was scored.

Germline CDR1 reads MGHRA; CDR2 reads YSYEKL. The CDR3 runs 13 residues. Study results and limitations: Higher clonality than in normal scalp was seen in lesional scalp, especially alopecia totalis/universalis.

The authors extracted RNA and reverse transcribed it into cDNA as the sequencing template. TCRdb's table, derived via immunoSEQ multiplex PCR, lists solely in-frame clones and lacks some. The sample has under 150,000 clones, approximately 80% seen once; the top ten hold roughly 25%. V usage is TRBV4-1 and J usage is TRBJ2-5; no clear D. TRBJ2-7 matches the DNA end more closely, so the J call is doubtful. Material: CD8+ T cells sorted from blood, obtained at week 4, from a patient treated with tofacitinib. The receptor's source is a human donor with alopecia areata. In DNA form, the CDR3 reads TGCGCCAGCAGCCACTTCGACGGCTACGAGCAGTACTTC. Translating gives CASSHFDGYEQYF.